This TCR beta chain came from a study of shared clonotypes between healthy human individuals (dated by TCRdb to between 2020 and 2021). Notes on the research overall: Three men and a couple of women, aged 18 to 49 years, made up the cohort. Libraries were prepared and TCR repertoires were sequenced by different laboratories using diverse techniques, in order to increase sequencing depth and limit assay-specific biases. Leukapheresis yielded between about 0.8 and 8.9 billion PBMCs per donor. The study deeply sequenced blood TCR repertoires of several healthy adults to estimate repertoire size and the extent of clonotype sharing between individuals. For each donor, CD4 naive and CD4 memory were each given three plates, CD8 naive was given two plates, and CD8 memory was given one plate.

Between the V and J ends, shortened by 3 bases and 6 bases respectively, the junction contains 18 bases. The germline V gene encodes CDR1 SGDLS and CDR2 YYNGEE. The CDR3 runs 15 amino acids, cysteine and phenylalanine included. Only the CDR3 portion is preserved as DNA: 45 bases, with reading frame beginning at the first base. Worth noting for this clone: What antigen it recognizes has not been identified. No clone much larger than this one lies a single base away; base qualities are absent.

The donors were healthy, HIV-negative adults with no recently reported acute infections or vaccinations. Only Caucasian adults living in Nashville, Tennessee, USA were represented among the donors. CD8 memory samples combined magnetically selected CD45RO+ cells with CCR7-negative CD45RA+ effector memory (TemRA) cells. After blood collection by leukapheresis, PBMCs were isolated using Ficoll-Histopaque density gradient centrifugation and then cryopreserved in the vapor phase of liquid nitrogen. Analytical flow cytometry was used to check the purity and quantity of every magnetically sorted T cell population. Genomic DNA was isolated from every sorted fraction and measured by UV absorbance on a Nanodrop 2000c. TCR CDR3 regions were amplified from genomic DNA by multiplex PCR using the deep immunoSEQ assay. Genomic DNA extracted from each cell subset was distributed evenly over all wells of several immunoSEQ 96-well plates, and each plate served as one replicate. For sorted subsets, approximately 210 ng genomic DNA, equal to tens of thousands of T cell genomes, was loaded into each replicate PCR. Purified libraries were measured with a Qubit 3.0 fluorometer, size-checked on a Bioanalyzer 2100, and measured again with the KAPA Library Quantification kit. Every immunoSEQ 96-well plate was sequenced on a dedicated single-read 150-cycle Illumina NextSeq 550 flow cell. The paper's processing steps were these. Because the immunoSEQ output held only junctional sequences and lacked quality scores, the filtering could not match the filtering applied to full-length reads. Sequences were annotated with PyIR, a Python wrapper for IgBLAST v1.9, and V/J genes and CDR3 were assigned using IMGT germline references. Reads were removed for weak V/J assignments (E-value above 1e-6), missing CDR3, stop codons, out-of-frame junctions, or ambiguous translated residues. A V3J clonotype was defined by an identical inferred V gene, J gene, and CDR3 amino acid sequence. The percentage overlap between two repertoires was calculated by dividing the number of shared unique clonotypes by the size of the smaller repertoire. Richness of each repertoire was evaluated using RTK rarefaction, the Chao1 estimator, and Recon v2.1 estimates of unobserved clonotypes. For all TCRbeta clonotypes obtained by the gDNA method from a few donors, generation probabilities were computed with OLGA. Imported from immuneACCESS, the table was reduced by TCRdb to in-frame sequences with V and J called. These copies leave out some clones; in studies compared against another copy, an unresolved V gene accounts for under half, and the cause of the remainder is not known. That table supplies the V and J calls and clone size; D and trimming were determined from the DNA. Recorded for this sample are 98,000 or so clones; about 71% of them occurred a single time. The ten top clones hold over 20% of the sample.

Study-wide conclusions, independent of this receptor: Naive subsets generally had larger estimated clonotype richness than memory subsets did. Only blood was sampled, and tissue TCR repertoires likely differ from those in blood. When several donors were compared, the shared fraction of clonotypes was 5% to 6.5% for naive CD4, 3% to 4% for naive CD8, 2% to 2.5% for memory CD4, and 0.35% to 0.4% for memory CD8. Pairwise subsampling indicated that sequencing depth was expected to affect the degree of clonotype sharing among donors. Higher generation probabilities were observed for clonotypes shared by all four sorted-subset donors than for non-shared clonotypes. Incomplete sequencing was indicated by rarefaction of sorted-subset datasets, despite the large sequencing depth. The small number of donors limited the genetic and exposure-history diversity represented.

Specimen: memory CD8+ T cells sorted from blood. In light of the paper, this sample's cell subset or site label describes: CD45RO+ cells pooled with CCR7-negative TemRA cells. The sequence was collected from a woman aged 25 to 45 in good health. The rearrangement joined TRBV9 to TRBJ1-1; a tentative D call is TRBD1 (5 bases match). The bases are TGTGCCAGCAGCGCCCATAGGACGGGGGTACCTGAAGCTTTCTTT. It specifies CASSAHRTGVPEAFF.